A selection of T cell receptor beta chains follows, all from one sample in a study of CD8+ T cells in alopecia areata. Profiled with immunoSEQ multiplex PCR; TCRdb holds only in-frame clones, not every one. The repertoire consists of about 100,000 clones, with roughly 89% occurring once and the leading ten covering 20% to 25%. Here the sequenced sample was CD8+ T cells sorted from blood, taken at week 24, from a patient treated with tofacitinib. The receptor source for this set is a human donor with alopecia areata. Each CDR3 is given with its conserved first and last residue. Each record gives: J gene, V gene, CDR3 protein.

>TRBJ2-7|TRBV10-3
CAISESAISYEQYF
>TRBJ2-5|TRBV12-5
CASGLVTQDRVEETQYF
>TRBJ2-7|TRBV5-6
CASSLGEGGSPMYEQYF
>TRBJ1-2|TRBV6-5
CASSLGRLGDGYTF
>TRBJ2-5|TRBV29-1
CSVGTTSGTQYF
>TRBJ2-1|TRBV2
CASSDFRDHSYNEQFF
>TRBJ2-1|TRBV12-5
CASLTGSSYNEQFF
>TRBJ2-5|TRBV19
CASKPHGDQTQYF
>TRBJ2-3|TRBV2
CASSEGDKFPDTQYF
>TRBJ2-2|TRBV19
CASSTSTRSDPSGELFF
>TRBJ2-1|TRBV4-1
CASSQDPGPSSYNEQFF
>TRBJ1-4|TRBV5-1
CASSLWGEKLFF
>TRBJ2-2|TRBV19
CASSRQGGYTGELFF
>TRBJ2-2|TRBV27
CASTLLGINTGELFF
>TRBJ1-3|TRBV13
CASSGSGVSLSGNTIYF
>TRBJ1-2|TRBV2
CASSAGGAAYGYTF
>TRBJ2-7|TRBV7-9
CASSPQTGEGAYEQYF
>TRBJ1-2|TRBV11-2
CASSLDRRGFYGYTF
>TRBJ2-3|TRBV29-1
CSVAPGGTDTQYF
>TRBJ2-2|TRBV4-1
CASSQDYTGTGLNTGELFF
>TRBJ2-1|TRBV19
CASITGTRPHEQFF
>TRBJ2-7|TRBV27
CASSRPGPEQYF
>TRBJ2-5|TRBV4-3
CASSQDSTETQYF
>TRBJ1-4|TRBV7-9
CASSRPEGEGNEKLFF
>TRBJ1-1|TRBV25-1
CASSGQGLTEAFF
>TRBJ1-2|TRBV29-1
CSVPGTENNYGYTF
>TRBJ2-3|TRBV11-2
CASSRAGYPTDTQYF
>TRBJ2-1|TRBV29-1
CSGRLAEYNEQFF
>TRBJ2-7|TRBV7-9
CASSGGGLDSHYEQYF
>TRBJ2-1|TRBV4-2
CASSQDSVSGGGNEQFF
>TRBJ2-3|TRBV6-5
CASSYSRDTQYF
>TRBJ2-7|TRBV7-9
CASSFRGYEQYF
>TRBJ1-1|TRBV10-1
CASSELQGAGAEAFF
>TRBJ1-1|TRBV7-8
CASIQGVMNTEAFF
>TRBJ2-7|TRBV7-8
CASSMGTSLFGEQYF
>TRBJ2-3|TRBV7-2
CASRFPGDTQYF
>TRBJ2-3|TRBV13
CASSLESGGDRSDTQYF
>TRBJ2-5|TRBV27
CASSLGTLGETQYF
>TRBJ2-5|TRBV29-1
CSVWKGNQETQYF
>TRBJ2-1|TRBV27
CASSLKGAIYNEQFF
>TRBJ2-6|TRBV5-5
CASSLYPPGAHSGANVLTF
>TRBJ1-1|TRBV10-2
CASSEWLEAFF
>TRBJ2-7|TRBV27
CASSLYGRQPAYEQYF
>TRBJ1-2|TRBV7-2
CASSLNPRTDGYTF
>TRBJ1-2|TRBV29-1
CSVTTGGADYGYTF
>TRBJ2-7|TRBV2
CASSEVTEQYF
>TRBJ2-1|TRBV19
CASSISSALEQFF
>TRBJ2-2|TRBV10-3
CAMKRGSANTGELFF
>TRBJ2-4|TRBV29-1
CSVEENIQYF
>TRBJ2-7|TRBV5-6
CASRPGTGKKGSYEQYF
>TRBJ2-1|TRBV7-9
CASSSDGGREHNEQFF
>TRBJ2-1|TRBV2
CASSGPGLSGDEQFF
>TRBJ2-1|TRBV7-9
CASSYGTEQFF
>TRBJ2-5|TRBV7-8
CASSSGPSGGYQETQYF
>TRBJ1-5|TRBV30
CAWSAYRGRGSNQPQHF